Below are 30 T cell receptor beta chains sequenced from a single sample in a study of shared clonotypes between healthy human individuals. Measured with immunoSEQ multiplex PCR; TCRdb has only the in-frame clones, and not every one. The sample consists of a few million clones, around nine tenths of them appearing once. Sequenced material: naive CD4+ T cells sorted from blood. Subset defined: CD45RA+ positively selected. The receptors come from a man younger than 35 in good health.

The V gene is TRBV7-9, the J gene TRBJ2-7, with D unresolved. The germline V gene has CDR1 SEHNR and CDR2 FQNEAQ (reference sequence). The CDR3 consists of 14 residues. Trimming took off 1 base at V and 2 bases at J, with 9 bases between the two ends. This CDR3 is CASSLGSRTYEQYF. CDR3 sequence (DNA): TGTGCCAGCAGCTTAGGGTCCCGTACCTACGAGCAGTACTTC.

The gene calls are TRBV30 and TRBJ2-1; unclear D gene. The CDR3 consists of 14 residues. CDR1 is GTSNPN and CDR2 is SVGIG in the germline V gene (reference sequence). The V end was cut by 1 base, the J end by 2 bases, with 9 bases between. The CDR3 loop reads CAWSDRGTYNEQFF. The CDR3 coding sequence is TGTGCCTGGAGTGACAGAGGAACCTACAATGAGCAGTTCTTC.

This clone turned up a few times. The rearrangement uses TRBV18 and TRBJ2-5, with no clear D. CDR3 length: 12 residues. Germline CDR1 and CDR2: KGHSH and LQKENI. With 5 bases removed from V and 1 base from J, the gap between germline ends came to 5 bases. The CDR3 loop is CASSESQETQYF. The CDR3 DNA is TGTGCCAGCTCAGAGAGCCAAGAGACCCAGTACTTC.

The chain combines TRBV7-2 with TRBJ1-5, with D possibly being TRBD1 (6 bases). Germline V CDR1 and CDR2: SGHTA, FQGNSA. This CDR3 is 17 amino acids long. The germline V and J ends were trimmed by 1 base and 1 base, with 14 bases remaining between them. CDR3 region: CASSLVQGRWSNQPQHF. As DNA, the CDR3 is TGTGCCAGCAGCTTAGTACAGGGCCGGTGGAGCAATCAGCCCCAGCATTTT.

Comment on this clone: Germline is not matched at one junction end, which may reflect a read error. CDR3 residues: CAWSVPSGSKDTQYF. The CDR3 DNA reads TGTGCCTGGAGTGTACCGAGCGGGAGCAAAGATACGCAGTATTTT. V usage is TRBV30 and J usage is TRBJ2-3; 8 nucleotides line up with TRBD2. Looked up from germline, CDR1 is GTSNPN and CDR2 is SVGIG (reference sequence). The CDR3 sequence is 15 residues long.

V and J are TRBV6-1 and TRBJ2-7; D is possibly TRBD2 (7 bases). The CDR3 consists of 14 residues. The V end lost 5 bases, the J end lost 0 bases, and 11 bases lay between the germline ends. The V gene's germline CDR1 is MNHNS and CDR2 SASEGT. This chain's CDR3 is CASSPAGASYEQYF. The CDR3 DNA follows: TGTGCCAGCAGTCCGGCGGGGGCCTCCTACGAGCAGTACTTC.

The gene calls are TRBV13 and TRBJ2-7, with D perhaps assigned TRBD1 or TRBD2 (5 bases each). The V gene lost 5 bases and the J gene lost 4 bases, with 21 bases spanning the gap. CDR1 and CDR2 (germline): PRHDT, FYEKMQ (reference sequence). This CDR3 region has 16 residues. CDR3 region: CASSPSYLYGAYEQYF. The CDR3 region has the DNA TGTGCCAGCAGCCCTTCATATTTGTACGGGGCATACGAGCAGTACTTC.

This chain joins TRBV6-5 and TRBJ1-2; D gene unclear. With 5 bases removed from V and 8 bases from J, the gap between germline ends came to 15 bases. The CDR3 sequence is 13 residues long. Per germline, CDR1 MNHEY and CDR2 SVGAGI. CDR3 in DNA: TGTGCCAGCAGTCCTGATAAGGGTTGGGGCTACACCTTC. Translating it yields CASSPDKGWGYTF.

On this clone itself: Distinct nucleotide sequences in the sample also encode this CDR3. The rearrangement joins TRBV18 to TRBJ2-5; 7 positions match TRBD2. Germline lookup yields CDR1 KGHSH and CDR2 LQKENI. There are 14 residues in the CDR3. V lost 1 base, J lost 2 bases, and 1 base stayed unmatched. The CDR3 coding sequence is TGTGCCAGCTCACCACAGGGAGGGCAAGAGACCCAGTACTTC. Protein: CASSPQGGQETQYF.

This chain connects TRBV18 to TRBJ2-5, with 9 bases aligning to TRBD1. The germline V gene encodes CDR1 KGHSH and CDR2 LQKENI. V lost 0 bases and J lost 4; bases outside the gene matches: 3. This CDR3 is built from 15 residues. The CDR3 nucleotides read TGTGCCAGCTCACCACCGGGACAGGGAAGAGAGACCCAGTACTTC. Its translation: CASSPPGQGRETQYF.

The chain employs TRBV30 and TRBJ1-4; TRBD1 is a possible D gene (6 bases). This CDR3 has 14 amino acids. CDR1 and CDR2 (germline): GTSNPN, SVGIG (reference sequence). Trimming stripped 1 base from V and 8 bases from J, with 14 bases between. CDR3 bases: TGTGCCTGGAGTGAGGGCAGGGGATACGAAAAACTGTTTTTT. It specifies CAWSEGRGYEKLFF.

V and J are TRBV5-1 and TRBJ1-4; 8 nucleotides align to TRBD1. Per the germline V gene, CDR1 is SGHRS and CDR2 is YFSETQ. The CDR3 contains 16 residues. V lost 0 bases to trimming and J lost 5 bases; unmatched junction nucleotides: 6. CDR3 nucleotides: TGCGCCAGCAGCTTGGTGACAGGGGCTTTAAATGAAAAACTGTTTTTT. As protein: CASSLVTGALNEKLFF.

The genes are TRBV18 and TRBJ2-3; D gene ambiguous. This CDR3 comprises 15 residues. V was shortened by 2 bases and J by 1 base, with 10 bases between the two germline ends. Per the germline V gene, CDR1 is KGHSH and CDR2 is LQKENI. CDR3 coding DNA: TGTGCCAGCTCACCAGGGTCCGCGGGCACAGATACGCAGTATTTT. Translating gives CASSPGSAGTDTQYF.

Comment on this clone: The sample has other DNA sequences that encode this CDR3 too. This chain uses TRBV10-3 with TRBJ1-1; D gene ambiguous. The CDR3 sequence is 12 residues long. V lost 0 bases to trimming and J lost 5 bases, with 4 bases between them. Germline assignment: CDR1 ENHRY and CDR2 SYGVKD. The chain's CDR3 is CAISESGTEAFF. CDR3 DNA sequence: TGTGCCATCAGTGAGTCGGGGACTGAAGCTTTCTTT.

This clone was observed once. This rearrangement joins TRBV28 to TRBJ2-1; 11 bases match TRBD2. The CDR3 is made up of 14 amino acids. The V gene end was trimmed by 6 bases and the J gene end by 9 bases; junction bases not matched to a gene: 7. Per the germline V gene, CDR1 is MDHEN and CDR2 is SYDVKM. The CDR3 region is CASRNSGGAGEQFF. DNA for the CDR3: TGTGCCAGCAGAAATAGCGGGGGGGCCGGTGAGCAGTTCTTC.

The rearrangement joins TRBV6-1 to TRBJ1-5, with D possibly being TRBD1 (6 bases). V gave up 7 bases and J gave up 2 bases, with 9 bases separating them. This CDR3 region has 13 residues. Germline V gives CDR1 MNHNS, CDR2 SASEGT. CDR3 sequence reads: CASIAGGNQPQHF. The CDR3 coding sequence is TGTGCCAGCATCGCAGGGGGCAATCAGCCCCAGCATTTT.

The genes are TRBV4-1 and TRBJ2-5; a possible D gene is TRBD2 (5 bases). CDR1 and CDR2 from the germline V gene are MGHRA and YSYEKL. The V and J ends lost 1 base and 4 bases respectively, with 10 bases between them. This CDR3 contains 14 residues. CDR3 in DNA: TGCGCCAGCAGCCAAGGAAATGGAGGAGAGACCCAGTACTTC. Translated: CASSQGNGGETQYF.

The chain uses TRBV6-6 and TRBJ1-6; tentative D call: TRBD1 (5 bases). CDR1 and CDR2 from the germline V gene are MNHNY and SVGAGI (reference sequence). This CDR3 is built from 15 residues. V lost 0 bases and J lost 7, with 10 bases in between. CDR3 in amino acids: CASSYSGPKNSPLHF. The CDR3 region has the DNA TGTGCCAGCAGTTACTCGGGACCTAAGAATTCACCCCTCCACTTT.

This sequence joins TRBV11-2 and TRBJ2-1; D is unclear. The ends were cut back, 6 bases at V and 8 bases at J, with 11 bases in the middle. CDR1 and CDR2 from the germline V gene are SGHAT and FQNNGV. The CDR3 extends over 12 amino acids. The CDR3: CASRSQFHEQFF. CDR3 in DNA: TGTGCCAGCAGGTCACAGTTCCATGAGCAGTTCTTC.

The chain has TRBV5-8 and TRBJ1-6; the D gene is possibly TRBD1 (5 bases). With 0 bases removed from V and 1 base from J, the gap between germline ends came to 14 bases. Germline CDR1 SGHTS, CDR2 YDEGEE. The CDR3 covers 18 residues. In nucleotides, the CDR3 is TGTGCCAGCAGCTTGGCTCTGACAGCCCTTTCCTATAATTCACCCCTCCACTTT. Protein: CASSLALTALSYNSPLHF.

The chain has TRBV5-4 and TRBJ1-4; 8 bases are a match to TRBD1. V lost 3 bases to trimming and J lost 8 bases; unmatched junction nucleotides: 6. This CDR3 has 14 amino acids. The germline CDR1 and CDR2 sequences are SGHNT and YYREEE (reference sequence). CDR3 DNA sequence: TGTGCCAGCAGCTCCCAGGGGGCTGGGGAAAAACTGTTTTTT. Translating it yields CASSSQGAGEKLFF.

About this clone: Other nucleotide sequences in the sample specify the same CDR3. V is TRBV28 and J is TRBJ2-7; unclear D gene. Between the trimmed V and J ends, which lost 4 bases and 1 base, there was a span of 5 bases. The CDR3 consists of 12 residues. The germline CDR1 and CDR2 sequences are MDHEN and SYDVKM. The chain's CDR3 is CASSSRSYEQYF. DNA of the CDR3: TGTGCCAGCAGTTCCCGTTCCTACGAGCAGTACTTC.

This chain uses TRBV14 with TRBJ2-2, with D possibly matching TRBD1 (5 bases). Germline V gives CDR1 SGHDN, CDR2 FVKESK. Trimming removed 1 base at V and 6 bases at J, with 9 bases between. The CDR3 length is 14 residues. The CDR3 sequence: CASSQVWGSGELFF. In DNA form, the CDR3 reads TGTGCCAGCAGCCAAGTTTGGGGCTCCGGGGAGCTGTTTTTT.

J is TRBJ2-2 and V is TRBV6-1; 8 bases line up with TRBD2. From germline, CDR1 is MNHNS and CDR2 SASEGT. V lost 6 bases and J lost 3; bases outside the gene matches: 6. The CDR3 spans 15 residues. CDR3 nucleotide sequence: TGTGCCAGCAGCCTGGGACTAGAACACACCGGGGAGCTGTTTTTT. Translated: CASSLGLEHTGELFF.

CDR3 in amino acids: CASSEGGLAGFWGTGELFF. CDR3 coding DNA: TGTGCCAGCAGTGAGGGGGGACTAGCGGGATTTTGGGGAACCGGGGAGCTGTTTTTT. The chain carries TRBV6-1 and TRBJ2-2; 13 bases align to TRBD2. This CDR3 is built from 19 residues. V dropped 3 bases and J dropped 5; count of bases not matched to a gene: 12. Germline loops: CDR1 MNHNS, CDR2 SASEGT.

V and J are TRBV9 and TRBJ1-4; TRBD1 agrees at 9 bases. The germline CDR1 and CDR2 sequences are SGDLS and YYNGEE. The CDR3 extends over 18 amino acids. The ends lost 0 bases at V and 7 bases at J; junction bases unmatched: 13. CDR3 sequence reads: CASSVGVGGTGRGEKLFF. The CDR3 DNA reads TGTGCCAGCAGCGTAGGAGTAGGGGGGACAGGGAGAGGTGAAAAACTGTTTTTT.

The V and J genes are TRBV11-2 and TRBJ2-5; unclear D gene. The V end lost 0 bases, the J end lost 5 bases, and 4 bases lay between the germline ends. This CDR3 is 12 amino acids long. Germline-derived CDR1 and CDR2 are SGHAT and FQNNGV. CDR3 sequence (DNA): TGTGCCAGCAGCTTAGATCTGGAGACCCAGTACTTC. This codes for CASSLDLETQYF.

Remarks on this clone: Other DNA sequences in the sample encode the same CDR3. The J gene is TRBJ2-7, the V gene TRBV5-1, with TRBD2 as a possible D gene (5 bases). There are 14 residues in the CDR3. Trimming shortened V by 4 bases and J by 3 bases, and 14 bases separated the two germline ends. Germline V gene data show CDR1 as SGHRS and CDR2 as YFSETQ. The CDR3 DNA sequence: TGCGCCAGCAGCCTCGGAGGCGGAGACTACGAGCAGTACTTC. Encoded protein: CASSLGGGDYEQYF.

The chain has TRBV6-1 and TRBJ2-1; 10 bases are a match to TRBD2. The CDR3 is 17 amino acids. The ends lost 3 bases at V and 2 bases at J; junction bases unmatched: 7. Per the germline V gene, CDR1 is MNHNS and CDR2 is SASEGT. The CDR3 loop is CASSEGLGLAAYNEQFF. Here the CDR3 DNA reads TGTGCCAGCAGTGAGGGGCTTGGACTAGCGGCCTACAATGAGCAGTTCTTC.

On this clone: Other DNA sequences of this sample code for an identical CDR3. This CDR3 is CASSPGPSNQPQHF. The CDR3 nucleotides read TGTGCCAGCTCACCAGGCCCTAGCAATCAGCCCCAGCATTTT. V usage is TRBV18 and J usage is TRBJ1-5; no clear D gene. V gave up 2 bases and J gave up 0 bases, with 5 bases separating them. Germline values: CDR1 KGHSH, CDR2 LQKENI. This CDR3 comprises 14 residues.